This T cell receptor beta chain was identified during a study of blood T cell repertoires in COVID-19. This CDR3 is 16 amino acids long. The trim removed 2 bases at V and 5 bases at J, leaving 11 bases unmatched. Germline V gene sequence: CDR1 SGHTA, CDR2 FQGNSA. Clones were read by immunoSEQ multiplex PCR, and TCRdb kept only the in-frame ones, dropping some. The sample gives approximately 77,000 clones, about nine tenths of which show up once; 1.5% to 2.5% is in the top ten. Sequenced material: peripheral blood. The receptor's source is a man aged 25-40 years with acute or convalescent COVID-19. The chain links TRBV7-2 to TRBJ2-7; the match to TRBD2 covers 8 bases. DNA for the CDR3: TGTGCCAGCAGCTTATCCATCGGGAGGGGAGGCGACGAGCAGTACTTC. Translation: CASSLSIGRGGDEQYF.